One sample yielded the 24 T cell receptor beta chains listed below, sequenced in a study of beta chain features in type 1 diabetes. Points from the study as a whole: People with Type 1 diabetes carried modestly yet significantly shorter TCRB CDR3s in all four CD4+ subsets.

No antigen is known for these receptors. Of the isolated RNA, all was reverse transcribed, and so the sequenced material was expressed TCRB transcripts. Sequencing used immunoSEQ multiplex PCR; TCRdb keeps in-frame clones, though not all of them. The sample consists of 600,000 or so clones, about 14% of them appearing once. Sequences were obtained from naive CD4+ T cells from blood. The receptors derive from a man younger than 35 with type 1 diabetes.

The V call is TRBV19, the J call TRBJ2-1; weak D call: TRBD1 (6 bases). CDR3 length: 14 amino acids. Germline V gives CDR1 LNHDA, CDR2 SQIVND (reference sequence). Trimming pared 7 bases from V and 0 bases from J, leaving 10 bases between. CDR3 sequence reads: CASTPDSSYNEQFF. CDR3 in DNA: TGTGCCAGTACCCCGGACAGCTCCTACAATGAGCAGTTCTTC.

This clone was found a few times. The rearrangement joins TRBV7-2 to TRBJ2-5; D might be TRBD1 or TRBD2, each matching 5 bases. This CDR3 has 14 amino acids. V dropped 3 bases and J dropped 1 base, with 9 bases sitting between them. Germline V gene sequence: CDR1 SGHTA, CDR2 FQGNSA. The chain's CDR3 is CASSFGTAQETQYF. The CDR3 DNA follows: TGTGCCAGCAGCTTTGGGACGGCCCAAGAGACCCAGTACTTC.

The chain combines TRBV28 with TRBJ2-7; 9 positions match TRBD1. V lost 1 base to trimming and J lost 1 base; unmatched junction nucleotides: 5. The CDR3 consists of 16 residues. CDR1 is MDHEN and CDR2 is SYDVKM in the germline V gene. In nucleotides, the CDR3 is TGTGCCAGCAGTTTATATACAGGGGGCTTGTCCTACGAGCAGTACTTC. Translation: CASSLYTGGLSYEQYF.

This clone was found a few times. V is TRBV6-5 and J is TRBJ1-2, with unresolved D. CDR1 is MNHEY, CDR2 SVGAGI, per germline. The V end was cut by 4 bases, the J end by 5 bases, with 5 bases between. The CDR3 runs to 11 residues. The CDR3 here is CASSSPYGYTF. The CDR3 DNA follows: TGTGCCAGCAGTTCCCCGTATGGCTACACCTTC.

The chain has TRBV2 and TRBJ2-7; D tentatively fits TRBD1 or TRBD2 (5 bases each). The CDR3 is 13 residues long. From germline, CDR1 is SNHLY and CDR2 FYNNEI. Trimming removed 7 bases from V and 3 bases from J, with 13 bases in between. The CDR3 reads CASTRDVFYEQYF. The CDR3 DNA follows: TGTGCCAGCACCAGGGACGTTTTCTACGAGCAGTACTTC. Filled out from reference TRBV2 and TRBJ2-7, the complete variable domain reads EPEVTQTPSHQVTQMGQEVILRCVPISNHLYFYWYRQILGQKVEFLVSFYNNEISEKSEIFDDQFSVERPDGSNFTLKIRSTKLEDSAMYFCASTRDVFYEQYFGPGTRLTVT.

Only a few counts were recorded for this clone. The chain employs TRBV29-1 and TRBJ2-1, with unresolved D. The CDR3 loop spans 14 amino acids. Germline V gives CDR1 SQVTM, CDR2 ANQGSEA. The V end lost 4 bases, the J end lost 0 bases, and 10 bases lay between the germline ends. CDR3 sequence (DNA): TGCAGCGTTGTGCACTCCAGCTCCTACAATGAGCAGTTCTTC. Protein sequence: CSVVHSSSYNEQFF.

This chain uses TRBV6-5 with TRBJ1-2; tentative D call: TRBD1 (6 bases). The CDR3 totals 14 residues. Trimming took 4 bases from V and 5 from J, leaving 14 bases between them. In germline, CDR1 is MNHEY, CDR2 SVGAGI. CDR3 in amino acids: CASSSKTGFYGYTF. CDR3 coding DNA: TGTGCCAGCAGTTCCAAGACAGGATTTTATGGCTACACCTTC.

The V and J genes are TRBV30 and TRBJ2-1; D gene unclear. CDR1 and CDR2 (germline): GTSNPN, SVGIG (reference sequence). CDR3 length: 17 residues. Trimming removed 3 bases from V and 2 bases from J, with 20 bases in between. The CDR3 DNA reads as TGTGCCTGGAGACCTCAGACGGGTTTTAGGGCCTACAATGAGCAGTTCTTC. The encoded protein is CAWRPQTGFRAYNEQFF.

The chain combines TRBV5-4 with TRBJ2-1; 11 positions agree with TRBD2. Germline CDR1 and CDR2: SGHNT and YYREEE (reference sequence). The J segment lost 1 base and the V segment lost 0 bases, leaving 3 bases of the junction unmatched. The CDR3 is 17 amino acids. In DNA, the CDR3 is TGTGCCAGCAGCTTGGACGGGACTAGCGGATCCTACAATGAGCAGTTCTTC. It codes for CASSLDGTSGSYNEQFF.

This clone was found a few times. The CDR3 here is CASSEEGQNTQYF. DNA of the CDR3: TGTGCCAGCAGTGAAGAAGGACAGAATACGCAGTATTTT. V and J are TRBV2 and TRBJ2-3; D might be TRBD1 (6 bases). The CDR3 is 13 amino acids. V gave up 1 base and J gave up 7 bases, with 9 bases separating them. Germline-derived CDR1 and CDR2 are SNHLY and FYNNEI.

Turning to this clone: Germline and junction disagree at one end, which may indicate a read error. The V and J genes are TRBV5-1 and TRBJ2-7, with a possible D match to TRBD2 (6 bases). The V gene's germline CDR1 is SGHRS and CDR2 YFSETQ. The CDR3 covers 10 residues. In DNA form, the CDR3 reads TGCGCCAGCCCTCTGGGTACGGGGAGGTTC. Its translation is CASPLGTGRF.

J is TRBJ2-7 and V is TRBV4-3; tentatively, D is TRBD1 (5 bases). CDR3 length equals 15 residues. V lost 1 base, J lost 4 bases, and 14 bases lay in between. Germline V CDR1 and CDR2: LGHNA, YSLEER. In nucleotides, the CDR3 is TGCGCCAGCAGCCAAGCTGGTTCAGGGAAATACGAGCAGTACTTC. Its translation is CASSQAGSGKYEQYF.

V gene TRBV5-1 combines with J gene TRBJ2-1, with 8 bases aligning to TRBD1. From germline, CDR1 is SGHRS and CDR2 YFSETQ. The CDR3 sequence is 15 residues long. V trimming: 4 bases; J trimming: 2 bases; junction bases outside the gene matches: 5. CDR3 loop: CASSRGDRPYNEQFF. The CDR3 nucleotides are TGCGCCAGCAGCCGCGGGGACAGGCCCTACAATGAGCAGTTCTTC.

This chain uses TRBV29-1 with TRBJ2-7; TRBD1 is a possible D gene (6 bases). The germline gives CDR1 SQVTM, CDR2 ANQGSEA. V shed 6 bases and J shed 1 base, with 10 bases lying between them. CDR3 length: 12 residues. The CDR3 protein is CSVSGTSYEQYF. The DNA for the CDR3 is TGCAGCGTGTCCGGGACATCCTACGAGCAGTACTTC.

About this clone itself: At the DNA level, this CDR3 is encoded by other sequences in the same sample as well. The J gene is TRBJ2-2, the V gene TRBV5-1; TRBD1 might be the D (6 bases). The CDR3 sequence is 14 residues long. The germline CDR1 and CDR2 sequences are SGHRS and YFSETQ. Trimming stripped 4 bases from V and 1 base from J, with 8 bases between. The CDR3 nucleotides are TGCGCCAGCAGCACGACAGGGAACACCGGGGAGCTGTTTTTT. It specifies CASSTTGNTGELFF.

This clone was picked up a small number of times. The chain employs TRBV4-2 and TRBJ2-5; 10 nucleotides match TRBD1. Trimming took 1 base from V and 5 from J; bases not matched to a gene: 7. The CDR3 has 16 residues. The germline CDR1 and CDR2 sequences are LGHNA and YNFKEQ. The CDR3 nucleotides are TGTGCCAGCAGCCAAGGGTCCCGGGACAGGGGTGAGACCCAGTACTTC. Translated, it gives CASSQGSRDRGETQYF.

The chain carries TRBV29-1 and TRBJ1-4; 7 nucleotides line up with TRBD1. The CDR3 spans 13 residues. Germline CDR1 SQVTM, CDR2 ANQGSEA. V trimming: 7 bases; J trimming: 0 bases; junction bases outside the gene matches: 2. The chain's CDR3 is CSGTGATNEKLFF. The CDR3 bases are TGCAGCGGCACAGGGGCAACTAATGAAAAACTGTTTTTT.

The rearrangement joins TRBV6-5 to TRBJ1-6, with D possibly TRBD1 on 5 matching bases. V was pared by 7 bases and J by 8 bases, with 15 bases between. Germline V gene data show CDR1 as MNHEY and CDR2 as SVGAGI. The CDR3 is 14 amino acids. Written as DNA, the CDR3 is TGTGCCAGCACCCCAAGGTCGGGGGATTCACCCCTCCACTTT. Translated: CASTPRSGDSPLHF.

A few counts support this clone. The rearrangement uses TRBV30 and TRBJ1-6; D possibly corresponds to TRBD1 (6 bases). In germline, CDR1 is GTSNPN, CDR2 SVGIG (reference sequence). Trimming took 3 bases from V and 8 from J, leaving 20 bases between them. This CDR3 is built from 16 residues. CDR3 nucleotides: TGTGCCTGGAGCGTGGGCCCGGACAGTGGGGATTCACCCCTCCACTTT. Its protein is CAWSVGPDSGDSPLHF.

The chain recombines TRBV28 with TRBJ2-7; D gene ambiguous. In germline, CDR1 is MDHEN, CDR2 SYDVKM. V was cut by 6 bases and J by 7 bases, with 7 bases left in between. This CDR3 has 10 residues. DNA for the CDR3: TGTGCCAGCAGCCGGAAGGAGCAGTACTTC. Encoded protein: CASSRKEQYF.

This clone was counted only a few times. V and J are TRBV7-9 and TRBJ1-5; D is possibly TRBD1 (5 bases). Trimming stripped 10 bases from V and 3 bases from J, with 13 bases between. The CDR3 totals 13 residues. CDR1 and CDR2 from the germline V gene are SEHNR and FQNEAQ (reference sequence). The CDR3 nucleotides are TGTGCCACCTCGATACAGGACAATCAGCCCCAGCATTTT. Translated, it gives CATSIQDNQPQHF.

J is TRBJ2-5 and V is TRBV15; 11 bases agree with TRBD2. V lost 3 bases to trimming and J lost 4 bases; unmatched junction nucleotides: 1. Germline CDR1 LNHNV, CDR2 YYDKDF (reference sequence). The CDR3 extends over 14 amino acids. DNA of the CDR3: TGTGCCACCAGCAGTAGCGGGAGGGGAGAGACCCAGTACTTC. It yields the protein CATSSSGRGETQYF.

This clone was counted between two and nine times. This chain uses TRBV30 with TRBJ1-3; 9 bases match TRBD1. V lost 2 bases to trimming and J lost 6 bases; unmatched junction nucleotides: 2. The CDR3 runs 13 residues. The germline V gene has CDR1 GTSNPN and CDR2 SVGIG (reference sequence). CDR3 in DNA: TGTGCCTGGAGTTCACAGGGGGCAAACACCATATATTTT. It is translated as CAWSSQGANTIYF.

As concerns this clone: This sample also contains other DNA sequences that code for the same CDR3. In DNA, the CDR3 is TGCGCCAGCAGCTTCTTAGCGGGGGGTACAGATACGCAGTATTTT. Protein product: CASSFLAGGTDTQYF. The chain has TRBV5-1 and TRBJ2-3; 10 bases agree with TRBD2. CDR1 SGHRS and CDR2 YFSETQ come from the germline V gene. V trimming: 2 bases; J trimming: 3 bases; junction bases outside the gene matches: 3. The CDR3 totals 15 residues.